This T cell receptor (beta chain) was sequenced during a study of blood T cell repertoires in COVID-19. Study details: Samples came from the United States, Italy and Spain, spanning acute and convalescent COVID-19. PBMCs, B-cell-depleted T cells, or T cells provided the cDNA or gDNA that made up the material.

This table comes from immunoSEQ multiplex PCR, and its TCRdb copy is limited to in-frame clones, with some not included. The sample has 140,000 or so clones, 87% seen once; the top ten hold about 11%. Two negative PCRs, clearance, or symptom resolution characterized the recovered Cohort 3 donors. The ends lost 5 bases at V and 2 bases at J; junction bases unmatched: 8. Per germline, CDR1 SGHNT and CDR2 YYREEE (reference sequence). The CDR3 runs 16 residues. The receptor comes from a man aged 55 to 70 who had recovered from COVID-19. Input material: PBMCs or T cells enriched from blood (not recorded which). The genes are TRBV5-4 and TRBJ2-5, with 11 bases matching TRBD2. CDR3: CASSNYGTSGQETQYF. As DNA, the CDR3 is TGTGCCAGCAGTAACTACGGGACTAGCGGACAAGAGACCCAGTACTTC.